This T cell receptor beta chain was observed in a study of blood T cells in healthy people across ages. Study findings and constraints: Comparison with aged donors showed that long-lived donors had more naive CD4+ cells and higher diversity.

The CDR3 has 20 residues. Germline V lookup: CDR1 ENHRY, CDR2 SYGVKD. After removal of 0 bases from V and 0 bases from J, the junction contained 7 bases not matched to a gene. In the case of this clonotype: Its antigen is unknown.

Using a J-beta primer mix together with a sample-barcoded 5' primer, a second PCR was run for about 7 to 12 cycles. MiXCR, run by TCRdb on the 5' RACE reads, gives a single entry per CDR3 protein. Among some 880,000 distinct CDR3 sequences listed, about 36% were seen once. Isolation per sample recovered at least 7 million PBMCs. This sequence originates from a young man in good health. The sequenced material came from blood. The chain combines TRBV10-3 with TRBJ2-1, with 14 nucleotides matching TRBD2. CDR3 region: CAISESKGGTSGSSYNEQFF. The CDR3 DNA reads as TGTGCCATCAGTGAGTCGAAGGGGGGGACTAGCGGGAGCTCCTACAATGAGCAGTTCTTC.